The text below deals with one TCR beta chain. The antigen is unknown. This record belongs to a study of OX40 agonist ivuxolimab in advanced cancers. Study results and limitations: Some nonresponders likewise displayed low normalized T-cell clonal expansion. Undetermined was the antigen specificity of the expanded peripheral T cells.

The germline V gene has CDR1 SGHRS and CDR2 YFSETQ. The V gene end was trimmed by 4 bases and the J gene end by 3 bases; junction bases not matched to a gene: 5. The CDR3 sequence is 16 residues long. Samples of blood were obtained at baseline, on cycle 4 day 1, and on cycle 7 day 1. Clones were sequenced by immunoSEQ multiplex PCR, and TCRdb holds only the in-frame ones, with some missing. The sample has almost 85,000 clones, approximately 92% seen once. The J gene is TRBJ2-5, the V gene TRBV5-1, with 14 nucleotides matching TRBD2. This receptor was taken from an adult with an advanced solid tumor such as melanoma, head and neck, liver or kidney cancer. The specimen comprised CD4+ or CD8+ T cells sorted from blood, sampled in a trial of the OX40 agonist ivuxolimab. This CDR3 is CASSQGTSGREETQYF. Here the CDR3 DNA reads TGCGCCAGCAGCCAGGGGACTAGCGGGAGAGAAGAGACCCAGTACTTC.